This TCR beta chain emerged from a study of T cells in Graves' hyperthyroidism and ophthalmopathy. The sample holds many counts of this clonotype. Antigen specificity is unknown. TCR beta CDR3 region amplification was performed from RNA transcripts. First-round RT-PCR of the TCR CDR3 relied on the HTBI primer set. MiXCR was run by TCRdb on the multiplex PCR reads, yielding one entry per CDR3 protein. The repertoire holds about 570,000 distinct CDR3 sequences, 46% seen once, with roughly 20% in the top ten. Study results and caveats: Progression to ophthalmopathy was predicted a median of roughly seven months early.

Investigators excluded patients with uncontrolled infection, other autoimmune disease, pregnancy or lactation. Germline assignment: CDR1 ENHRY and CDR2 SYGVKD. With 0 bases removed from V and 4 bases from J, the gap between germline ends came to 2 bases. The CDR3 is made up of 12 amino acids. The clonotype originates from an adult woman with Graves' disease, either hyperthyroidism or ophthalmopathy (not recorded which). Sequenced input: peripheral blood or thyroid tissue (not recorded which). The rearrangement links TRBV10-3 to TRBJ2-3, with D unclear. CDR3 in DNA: TGTGCCATCAGTGAGTCGGCAGATACGCAGTATTTT. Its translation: CAISESADTQYF.